This T cell receptor (beta chain) was obtained from a study of T cells after yellow fever vaccination. The CDR3 contains 16 residues. The germline V gene has CDR1 SGHTS and CDR2 YDEGEE. The V segment lost 4 bases and the J segment 5 bases; nucleotides outside the gene matches: 10. Production of TCR cDNA was by 5'RACE template switching, which also added a universal primer site and UMIs. TCRdb processed the 5' RACE reads anew with MiXCR; each CDR3 protein has one entry. The top ten clones hold more than 13% of a sample with 450,000 to 650,000 distinct CDR3 sequences, approximately 12% of them seen once. This clonotype was observed a few times. As yet, its antigen is unknown. Study results and caveats: Just a small share of clonotypes turned up in the CD4 compartment as well as the CD8 compartment. Most primary-vaccination clones recurred post-booster (about 96% CD4, over 70% CD8).

Sequencing used PBMCs, obtained on the day of the yellow fever booster vaccination. The chain carries TRBV5-8 and TRBJ2-2, with 8 bases identical to TRBD1. The TCR comes from a man aged 25-40 years who received the YFV17D yellow fever vaccine. The chain's CDR3 is CASSADKTGVTGELFF. The CDR3 DNA reads TGTGCCAGCAGCGCGGATAAGACAGGGGTGACCGGGGAGCTGTTTTTT.